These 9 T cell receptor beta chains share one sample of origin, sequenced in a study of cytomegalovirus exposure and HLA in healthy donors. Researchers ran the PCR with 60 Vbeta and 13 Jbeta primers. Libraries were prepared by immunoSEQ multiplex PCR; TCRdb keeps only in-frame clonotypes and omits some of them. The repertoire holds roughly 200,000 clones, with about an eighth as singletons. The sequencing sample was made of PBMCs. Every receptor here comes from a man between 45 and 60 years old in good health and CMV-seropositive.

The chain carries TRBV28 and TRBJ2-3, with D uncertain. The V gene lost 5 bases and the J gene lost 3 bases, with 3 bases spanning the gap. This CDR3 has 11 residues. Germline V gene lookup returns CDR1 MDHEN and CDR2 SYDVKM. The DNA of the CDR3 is TGTGCCAGCAGTCAAACAGATACGCAGTATTTT. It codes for CASSQTDTQYF. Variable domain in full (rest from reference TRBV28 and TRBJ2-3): DVKVTQSSRYLVKRTGEKVFLECVQDMDHENMFWYRQDPGLGLRLIYFSYDVKMKEKGDIPEGYSVSREKKERFSLILESASTNQTSMYLCASSQTDTQYFGPGTRLTVL.

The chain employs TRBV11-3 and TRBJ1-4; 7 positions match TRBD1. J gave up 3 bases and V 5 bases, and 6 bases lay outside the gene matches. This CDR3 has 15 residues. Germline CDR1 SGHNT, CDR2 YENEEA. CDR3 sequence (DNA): TGTGCCAGCAGCCCGGGGACAGCTCCTAATGAAAAACTGTTTTTT. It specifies CASSPGTAPNEKLFF.

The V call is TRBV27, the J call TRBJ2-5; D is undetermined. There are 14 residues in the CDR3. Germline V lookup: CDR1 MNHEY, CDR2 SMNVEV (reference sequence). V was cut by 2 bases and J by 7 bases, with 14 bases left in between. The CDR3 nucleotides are TGTGCCAGCAGTTTAAGTCGAACCCCCAGGACCCAGTACTTC. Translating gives CASSLSRTPRTQYF.

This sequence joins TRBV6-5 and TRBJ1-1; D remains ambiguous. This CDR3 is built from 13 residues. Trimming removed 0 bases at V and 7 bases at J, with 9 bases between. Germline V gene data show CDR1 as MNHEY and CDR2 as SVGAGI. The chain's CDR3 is CASSYSNRFEAFF. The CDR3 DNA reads TGTGCCAGCAGTTACTCTAATCGGTTTGAAGCTTTCTTT.

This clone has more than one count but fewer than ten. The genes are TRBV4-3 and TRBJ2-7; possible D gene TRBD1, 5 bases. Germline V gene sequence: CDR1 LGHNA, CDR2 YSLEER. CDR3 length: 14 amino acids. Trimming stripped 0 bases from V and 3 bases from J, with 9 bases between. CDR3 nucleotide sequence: TGCGCCAGCAGCCAAGACAGGGTATTCTACGAGCAGTACTTC. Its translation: CASSQDRVFYEQYF.

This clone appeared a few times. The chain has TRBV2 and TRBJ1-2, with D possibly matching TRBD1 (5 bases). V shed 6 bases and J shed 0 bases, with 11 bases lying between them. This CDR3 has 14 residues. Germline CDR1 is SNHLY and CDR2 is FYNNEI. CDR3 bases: TGTGCCAGCAGGCCCGACAGCACTAACTATGGCTACACCTTC. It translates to CASRPDSTNYGYTF.

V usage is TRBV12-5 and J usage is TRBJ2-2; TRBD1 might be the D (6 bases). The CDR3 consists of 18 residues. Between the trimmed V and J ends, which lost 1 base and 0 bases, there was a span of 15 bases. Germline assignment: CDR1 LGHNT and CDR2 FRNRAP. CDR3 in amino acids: CASGLDRTGIPNTGELFF. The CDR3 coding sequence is TGTGCTAGTGGTTTGGACCGCACAGGGATCCCGAACACCGGGGAGCTGTTTTTT. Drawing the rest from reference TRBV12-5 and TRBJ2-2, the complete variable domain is DARVTQTPRHKVTEMGQEVTMRCQPILGHNTVFWYRQTMMQGLELLAYFRNRAPLDDSGMPKDRFSAEMPDATLATLKIQPSEPRDSAVYFCASGLDRTGIPNTGELFFGEGSRLTVL.

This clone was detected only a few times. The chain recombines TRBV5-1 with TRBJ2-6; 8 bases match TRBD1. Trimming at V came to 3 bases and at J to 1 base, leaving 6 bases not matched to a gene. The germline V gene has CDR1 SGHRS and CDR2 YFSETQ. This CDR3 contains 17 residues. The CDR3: CASSSTRQGSGANVLTF. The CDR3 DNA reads TGCGCCAGCAGCTCGACCCGACAGGGGTCTGGGGCCAACGTCCTGACTTTC.

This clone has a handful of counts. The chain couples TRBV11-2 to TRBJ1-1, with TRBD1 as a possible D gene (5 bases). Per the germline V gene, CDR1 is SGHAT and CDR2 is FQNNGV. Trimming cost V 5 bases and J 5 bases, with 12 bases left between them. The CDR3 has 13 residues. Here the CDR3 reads CASSRTGGTEAFF. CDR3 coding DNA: TGTGCCAGCAGCCGGACGGGGGGGACTGAAGCTTTCTTT.